This passage covers 11 T cell receptor beta chains from one sample sequenced in a study of blood T cell repertoires in COVID-19. Some clones are missing from TCRdb's copy, which holds only in-frame ones; the method was immunoSEQ multiplex PCR. The sample has 60,000 to 65,000 clones, 80% to 95% seen once. Sequences were obtained from peripheral blood. These receptors all stem from a woman older than 75 with active COVID-19.

The V call is TRBV24-1, the J call TRBJ1-5, with 11 nucleotides matching TRBD1. The germline V gene has CDR1 KGHDR and CDR2 SFDVKD. This CDR3 contains 15 residues. With 4 bases clipped from V and 6 bases from J, the junction kept 4 bases outside the gene matches. In DNA form, the CDR3 reads TGTGCCACCAGTGACCGGACAGGGGGCCTTCAGCCCCAGCATTTT. It specifies CATSDRTGGLQPQHF.

The chain joins TRBV3-1 (or the pseudogene TRBV3-2) to TRBJ2-5; the D gene is possibly TRBD2 (5 bases). This CDR3 region has 14 residues. From germline, CDR1 is LGHDT and CDR2 YNNKEL (reference sequence). Trimming cost V 1 base and J 9 bases, with 15 bases left between them. The CDR3 region has the DNA TGTGCCAGCAGCCAAGGGGTAGCGACTCTGGCCCAGTACTTC. As protein: CASSQGVATLAQYF.

This chain connects TRBV4-1 to TRBJ1-2; 7 positions agree with TRBD1. This CDR3 has 14 residues. CDR1 and CDR2 from the germline V gene are MGHRA and YSYEKL. Trimming at V came to 2 bases and at J to 4 bases, leaving 4 bases not matched to a gene. CDR3 sequence: CASSQPYRGYGYTF. In nucleotides, the CDR3 is TGCGCCAGCAGCCAACCCTACAGGGGCTATGGCTACACCTTC.

The rearrangement joins TRBV5-4 to TRBJ2-1; 10 bases are a match to TRBD2. Germline V gives CDR1 SGHNT, CDR2 YYREEE (reference sequence). Trimming took 3 bases from V and 8 from J; bases not matched to a gene: 14. CDR3 size: 17 residues. CDR3 sequence: CASSSTSGDIPRDEQFF. In DNA, the CDR3 is TGTGCCAGCAGCTCCACTAGCGGGGACATTCCCAGGGATGAGCAGTTCTTC.

This sequence joins TRBV2 and TRBJ1-6; TRBD1 matches at 7 bases. Germline CDR1 reads SNHLY; CDR2 reads FYNNEI. J was trimmed by 7 bases and V by 6 bases; bases with no gene match: 0. The CDR3 is made up of 12 amino acids. The CDR3 sequence is CASRTGNSPLHF. DNA for the CDR3: TGTGCCAGCAGGACAGGGAATTCACCCCTCCACTTT.

On this clone: Germline and junction disagree at one end, which may indicate a read error. The chain is built from TRBV7-7 and TRBJ1-6; no definite D call. CDR3 length equals 13 residues. Per germline, CDR1 SSHAT and CDR2 FNYEAQ (reference sequence). DNA for the CDR3: TGTGCTAGCAGCCTCAGCTATAATTCACCCCTCCACTTT. Its protein product is CASSLSYNSPLHF. Combining the CDR3 with reference TRBV7-7 and TRBJ1-6 gives the whole variable domain GAGVSQSPRYKVTKRGQDVTLRCDPISSHATLYWYQQALGQGPEFLTYFNYEAQPDKSGLPSDRFSAERPEGSISTLTIQRTEQRDSAMYRCASSLSYNSPLHFGNGTRLTVT.

This clone occurred a few times. The sample has other DNA sequences that encode this CDR3 too. The chain couples TRBV15 to TRBJ1-5, with D tentatively TRBD1 (5 bases). The V end lost 3 bases, the J end lost 7 bases, and 13 bases lay between the germline ends. Germline loops: CDR1 LNHNV, CDR2 YYDKDF (reference sequence). The CDR3 spans 14 residues. The CDR3, as DNA: TGTGCCACCAGCAGGGATGGGGGGGGACAGCCCCAGCATTTT. Translated: CATSRDGGGQPQHF.

This chain links TRBV7-9 with TRBJ2-5; 8 bases align to TRBD2. Trimming removed 1 base from V and 3 bases from J; junction bases left unmatched: 1. The CDR3 contains 14 residues. The V gene's germline CDR1 is SEHNR and CDR2 FQNEAQ (reference sequence). CDR3 bases: TGTGCCAGCAGCTTAGTACTAGCGGAAGAGACCCAGTACTTC. It specifies CASSLVLAEETQYF.

CDR3 loop: CAISEFGTSATGELFF. CDR3 DNA: TGTGCCATCAGTGAGTTCGGGACATCGGCCACCGGGGAGCTGTTTTTT. This chain uses TRBV10-3 with TRBJ2-2; the D gene is possibly TRBD1 (6 bases). Germline V gives CDR1 ENHRY, CDR2 SYGVKD. The CDR3 totals 16 residues. The V gene lost 1 base and the J gene lost 4 bases, with 13 bases spanning the gap.

The gene calls are TRBV25-1 and TRBJ1-5; D is unclear. CDR3 length equals 14 residues. V shed 2 bases and J shed 1 base, with 6 bases lying between them. Germline values: CDR1 MGHDK, CDR2 SYGVNS. CDR3: CASSETGSNQPQHF. The CDR3 DNA sequence: TGTGCCAGCAGTGAAACGGGAAGCAATCAGCCCCAGCATTTT.

The CDR3: CASRGTGWSPFHF. CDR3 nucleotide sequence: TGTGCCAGCAGGGGAACAGGATGGTCCCCCTTCCACTTT. J is TRBJ1-6 and V is TRBV6-5, with D tentatively TRBD1 (5 bases). This CDR3 is built from 13 residues. Trimming pared 6 bases from V and 17 bases from J, leaving 20 bases between. Germline V lookup: CDR1 MNHEY, CDR2 SVGAGI.